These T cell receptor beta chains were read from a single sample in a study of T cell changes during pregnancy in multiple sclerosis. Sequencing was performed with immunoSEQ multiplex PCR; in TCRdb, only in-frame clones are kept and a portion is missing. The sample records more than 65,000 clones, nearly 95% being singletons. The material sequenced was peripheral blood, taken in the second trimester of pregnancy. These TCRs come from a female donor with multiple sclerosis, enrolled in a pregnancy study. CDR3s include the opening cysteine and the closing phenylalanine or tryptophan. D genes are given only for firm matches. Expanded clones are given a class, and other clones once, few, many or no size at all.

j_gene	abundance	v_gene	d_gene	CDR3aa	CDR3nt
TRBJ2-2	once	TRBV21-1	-	CASSKAPMVSGRAYYLHTGELFF	TGTGCCAGCAGCAAGGCCCCCATGGTAAGCGGGAGGGCCTATTACTTGCACACCGGGGAGCTGTTTTTT
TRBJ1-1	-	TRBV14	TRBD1	CASSHNILQGGNTEAFF	TGTGCCAGCAGCCATAACATTCTTCAGGGGGGAAACACTGAAGCTTTCTTT
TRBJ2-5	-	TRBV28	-	CASSSLLSRGTQYF	TGTGCCAGCAGTTCCCTCCTTAGCCGTGGGACCCAGTACTTC
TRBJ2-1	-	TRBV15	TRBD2	CATSRGLASYNEQFF	TGTGCCACCAGCAGAGGACTAGCCTCCTACAATGAGCAGTTCTTC
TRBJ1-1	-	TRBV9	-	CASSVSGGNTEAFF	TGTGCCAGCAGCGTATCCGGGGGGAACACTGAAGCTTTCTTT
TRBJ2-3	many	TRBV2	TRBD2	CASTLSGLAGDPSTDTQYF	TGTGCCAGCACCCTATCGGGACTAGCGGGAGATCCTAGCACAGATACGCAGTATTTT
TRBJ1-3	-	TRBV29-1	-	CSVTGPIGNTIYF	TGCAGCGTAACAGGGCCGATTGGAAACACCATATATTTT
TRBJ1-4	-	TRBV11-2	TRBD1	CASSRSYRGLMEKLFF	TGTGCCAGCAGCCGATCGTACAGGGGCTTAATGGAAAAACTGTTTTTT
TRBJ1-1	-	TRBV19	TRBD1	CASSFRDRSIEAFF	TGTGCCAGTAGTTTCCGGGACAGAAGCATTGAAGCTTTCTTT
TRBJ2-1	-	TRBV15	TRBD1	CATSRIGTGGWDEQFF	TGTGCCACCAGCAGAATCGGGACAGGGGGCTGGGATGAGCAGTTCTTC
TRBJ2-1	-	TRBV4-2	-	CASSQDSVSGSNEQFF	TGTGCCAGCAGCCAAGATTCCGTTAGCGGAAGCAATGAGCAGTTCTTC
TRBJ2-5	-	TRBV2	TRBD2	CASKSLAGGPGSQETQYF	TGTGCCAGCAAAAGCTTAGCGGGAGGGCCCGGGTCTCAAGAGACCCAGTACTTC
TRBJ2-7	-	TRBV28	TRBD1	CASSSPGGEQYF	TGTGCCAGCAGTTCCCCAGGGGGCGAGCAGTACTTC
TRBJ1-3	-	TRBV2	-	CASSDTRDTAGNTIYF	TGTGCCAGCAGTGATACTAGAGACACCGCTGGAAACACCATATATTTT
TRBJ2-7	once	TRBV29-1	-	CSVEGRSYEQYF	TGCAGCGTTGAGGGCAGGTCCTACGAGCAGTACTTC
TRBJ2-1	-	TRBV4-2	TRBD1	CASSQEGTGVSNEQFF	TGTGCCAGCAGCCAAGAGGGGACAGGGGTGAGCAATGAGCAGTTCTTC
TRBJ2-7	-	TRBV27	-	CASSPFTLRLGGSYEQYF	TGTGCCAGCAGTCCCTTTACCCTCAGACTGGGGGGTTCCTACGAGCAGTACTTC
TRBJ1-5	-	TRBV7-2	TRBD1	CASSLDRGHQPQHF	TGTGCCAGCAGCCTGGACAGGGGGCATCAGCCCCAGCATTTT
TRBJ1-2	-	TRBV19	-	CASRQDGYTF	TGTGCCAGTCGACAGGATGGCTACACCTTC
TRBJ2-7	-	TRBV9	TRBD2	CASSGRGTSGIYEQYF	TGTGCCAGCAGCGGGAGAGGGACTAGCGGGATCTACGAGCAGTACTTC
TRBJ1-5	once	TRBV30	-	CAWSKGGNQPQHF	TGTGCCTGGAGCAAGGGGGGCAATCAGCCCCAGCATTTT
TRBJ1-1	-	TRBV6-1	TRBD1	CASSDAGGASLVTEAFF	TGTGCCAGCAGTGACGCAGGGGGCGCTAGCTTGGTCACTGAAGCTTTCTTT
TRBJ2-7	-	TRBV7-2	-	CASSLEGIITYEQYF	TGTGCCAGCAGCTTAGAGGGGATTATAACCTACGAGCAGTACTTC
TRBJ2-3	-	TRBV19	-	CASSAVSTDTQYF	TGTGCCAGTAGCGCAGTCAGCACAGATACGCAGTATTTT
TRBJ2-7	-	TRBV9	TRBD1	CASSPLGTGEGGTSYEQYF	TGTGCCAGCAGCCCGCTAGGGACAGGGGAAGGAGGTACCTCCTACGAGCAGTACTTC
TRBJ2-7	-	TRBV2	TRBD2	CASSGTSGSYEQYF	TGTGCCAGCAGTGGTACTAGCGGTTCCTACGAGCAGTACTTC